The T cell receptor (beta chain) described here comes from a study of cytomegalovirus exposure and HLA in healthy donors (dated by TCRdb to 2015 to 2018). At the level of the whole study: A later analysis indicated that the 95 to 150 validation repertoires were generated on the platform also employed for the 720 or so repertoires of the first cohort. Besides the first cohort of around 670 subjects, a separate validation cohort made up of roughly 120 different subjects was used. To predict cytomegalovirus infection status, the study combined high-throughput TCR immunosequencing, statistical association of individual TCRs with disease status, and machine learning. The study aimed to test whether signatures of past pathogen exposure could be identified by cataloging public T cell receptors. On the study overall, not on this receptor specifically: The validation cohort had no HLA typing available for a later analysis, so co-occurrence within that cohort was assessed over all 110 or so repertoires. In a later analysis, TCRs clustered in the first cohort were found to also tend to co-occur in the 120 validation repertoires, with approximately 95% of cluster scores above 0. Cytomegalovirus status was reported to be diagnosed by the classifier with high specificity and sensitivity in both the original and validation cohorts. In vitro tests confirmed that a few of the cytomegalovirus-associated TCR beta chains recognize cytomegalovirus antigens. The study listed 150 to 200 TCR beta chains as associated with cytomegalovirus. Most TCR sequences were observed very rarely across donors, whereas some public TCRs were present in many individuals. The authors suggested that the approach could potentially be generalized to other disease states and immunological phenotypes.

The library was made by the immunoSEQ multiplex PCR assay. The authors' pipeline ran thus. To diagnose cytomegalovirus status from the catalog of TCR beta chain sequences, a statistical classification framework was built. TCRdb obtained this table from immuneACCESS and retained in-frame rearrangements with V and J assigned. These tables miss some clones; where compared with another copy, unresolved V genes account for less than half of the shortfall, and the remainder is unexplained. V, J and clone size reflect that table, while D and trimming were determined from the DNA. Within this sample are approximately 58,000 clones, with 95% of them counted one time only. 5.8% of the sample belongs to the ten largest clones. The donors were included in the validation cohort of 120 subjects, a group kept apart from the roughly 680-subject first cohort. Worth noting for this clone: This receptor's antigen is unknown. Per-nucleotide qualities are absent, and no much larger clonotype sits a single base away.

In the germline V gene, CDR1 corresponds to SQVTM and CDR2 to ANQGSEA. Trimming leaves V shorter by 7 bases and J shorter by 6 bases, with the junction holding 3 bases beyond the gene matches. From cysteine to phenylalanine, the CDR3 is 12 amino acids long. Just the 36-base CDR3 DNA is kept, in frame starting at base 1. This TCR derives from a woman aged 18-29 years in good health and CMV-seropositive. The V and J genes are TRBV29-1 and TRBJ1-1, with 12 bases in between that match TRBD1. What was sequenced was PBMCs. The CDR3 amino acid sequence is: CSAGQGASEAFF. The DNA is as follows: TGCAGCGCGGGACAGGGGGCATCTGAAGCTTTCTTT.